This TCR beta chain was captured in a study of shared clonotypes between healthy human individuals. Profiling relied on immunoSEQ multiplex PCR, and the TCRdb table lists in-frame clones only, not all of them. The sample includes 1 million to 1.2 million clones, approximately 80% seen only once; the top ten take approximately 0.95%. The ends lost 1 base at V and 2 bases at J; junction bases unmatched: 3. The CDR3 contains 16 residues. Germline values: CDR1 SGHDN, CDR2 FVKESK. Sequencing input: memory CD4+ T cells from PBMCs. Noted subset: CD45RA-negative fraction. This sequence originates from a man younger than 35 in good health. Some clones in this sample may be carry-over from other donors' samples. The V gene is TRBV14, the J gene TRBJ1-3; 9 bases map to TRBD1. This chain's CDR3 is CASSQGRQGAGNTIYF. CDR3 in DNA: TGTGCCAGCAGCCAAGGGCGACAGGGGGCTGGAAACACCATATATTTT.